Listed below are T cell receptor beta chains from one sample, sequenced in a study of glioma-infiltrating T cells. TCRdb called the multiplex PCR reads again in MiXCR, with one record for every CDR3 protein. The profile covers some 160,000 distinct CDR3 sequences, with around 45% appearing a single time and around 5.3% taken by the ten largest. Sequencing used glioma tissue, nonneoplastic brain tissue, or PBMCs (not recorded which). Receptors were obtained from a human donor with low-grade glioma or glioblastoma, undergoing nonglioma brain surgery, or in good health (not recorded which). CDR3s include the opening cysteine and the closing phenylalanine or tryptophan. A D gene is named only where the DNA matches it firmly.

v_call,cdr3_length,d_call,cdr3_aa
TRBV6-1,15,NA,CASSEFAGTYNEQFF
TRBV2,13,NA,CASNGLSRDTQYF
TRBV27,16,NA,CAGSGTGTSGNQPQHF
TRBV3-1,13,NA,CASRKEAPHEQFF
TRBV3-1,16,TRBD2,CASSQVRLATTDTQYF
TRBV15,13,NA,CATSRDVRTGQFF
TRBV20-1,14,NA,CSASNQRGQAEQYF
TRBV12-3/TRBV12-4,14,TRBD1,CASSQGAITDTQYF
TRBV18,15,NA,CASRWGNYSGNTIYF
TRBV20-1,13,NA,CSAPTTWRDTQYF
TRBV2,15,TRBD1,CASKPGTENTGELFF
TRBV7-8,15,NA,CASSLGLPSSYEQYF
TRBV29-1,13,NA,CSVSQGTYNEQFF
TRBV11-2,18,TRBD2,CASSPTVGKGLAGYEQYF
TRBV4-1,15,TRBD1,CASSPTDRGDQPQHF
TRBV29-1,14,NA,CSVSKGGHTGELFF
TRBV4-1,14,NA,CASSQYTSRDWQFF
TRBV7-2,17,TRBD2,CASSLVSLAGSTDTQYF
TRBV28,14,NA,CASALRGVGDTQYF
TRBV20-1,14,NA,CSASTTWPNYGYTF